These 25 T cell receptor beta chains came from one sample sequenced in a study of OX40 agonist ivuxolimab in advanced cancers. The method was immunoSEQ multiplex PCR; TCRdb's version includes in-frame clones alone and lacks a portion of them. In the table there are 45,000 to 60,000 clones, about 90% of which are singletons. Sequences were derived from CD4+ or CD8+ T cells sorted from blood, sampled in a trial of the OX40 agonist ivuxolimab. The receptors shown here come from an adult with an advanced solid tumor such as melanoma, head and neck, liver or kidney cancer.

The chain uses TRBV10-1 and TRBJ1-1; perhaps TRBD1 as D (6 bases). CDR3 length equals 13 residues. V lost 9 bases to trimming and J lost 0 bases, with 11 bases between them. Germline CDR1 reads WNHNN; CDR2 reads SYGVQD (reference sequence). CDR3 bases: TGCGCCAGTCAACAGGGCTTGAACACTGAAGCTTTCTTT. Its translation: CASQQGLNTEAFF.

This clone has a handful of counts. V gene TRBV30 combines with J gene TRBJ1-5; 8 bases are a match to TRBD1. This CDR3 contains 13 residues. In germline, CDR1 is GTSNPN, CDR2 SVGIG (reference sequence). Unmatched junction bases numbered 1, after V lost 0 bases and J lost 6 bases. CDR3: CAWSVQGGQPQHF. The CDR3 DNA is TGTGCCTGGAGTGTACAGGGGGGTCAGCCCCAGCATTTT.

The chain has TRBV28 and TRBJ1-3, with D possibly being TRBD1 (6 bases). The V gene lost 8 bases and the J gene lost 4 bases, with 24 bases spanning the gap. This CDR3 is 17 amino acids long. Germline loops: CDR1 MDHEN, CDR2 SYDVKM. The CDR3 DNA reads TGTGCCAGCCGATATTTGACAGGCCGGGCGCCCGGAAACACCATATATTTT. The encoded protein is CASRYLTGRAPGNTIYF.

V gene TRBV4-2 combines with J gene TRBJ2-1; 14 positions agree with TRBD2. Germline lookup yields CDR1 LGHNA and CDR2 YNFKEQ. V gave up 0 bases and J gave up 6 bases; unmatched junction bases: 1. This CDR3 is built from 16 residues. Here the CDR3 reads CASSQEGTSGSNEQFF. Written as DNA, the CDR3 is TGTGCCAGCAGCCAAGAGGGGACTAGCGGGAGCAATGAGCAGTTCTTC.

The chain has TRBV11-3 and TRBJ2-2, with TRBD2 as a possible D gene (6 bases). Germline-derived CDR1 and CDR2 are SGHNT and YENEEA. V gave up 7 bases and J gave up 3 bases, with 15 bases separating them. This CDR3 spans 15 amino acids. CDR3 DNA sequence: TGTGCCAGCAAACCAGGCGGGGACCACACCGGGGAGCTGTTTTTT. Protein sequence: CASKPGGDHTGELFF.

The V and J genes are TRBV7-9 and TRBJ2-1; the match to TRBD2 covers 10 bases. The CDR3 runs 16 residues. V lost 3 bases and J lost 6; bases outside the gene matches: 8. The germline gives CDR1 SEHNR, CDR2 FQNEAQ (reference sequence). CDR3 sequence (DNA): TGTGCCAGCAGCTTGGGTAAGCGGGAGGGCCTCAATGAGCAGTTCTTC. It codes for CASSLGKREGLNEQFF.

This chain joins TRBV27 and TRBJ1-2; D is undetermined. This CDR3 has 15 residues. Trimming pared 7 bases from V and 4 bases from J, leaving 19 bases between. Per the germline V gene, CDR1 is MNHEY and CDR2 is SMNVEV (reference sequence). CDR3 residues: CASTPFLRAPYGYTF. CDR3 nucleotides: TGTGCCAGCACGCCTTTCCTTCGAGCCCCCTATGGCTACACCTTC.

As DNA, the CDR3 is TGTGCCAGCAGCTTACGATTACCCAGTCCACAAGAGACCCAGTACTTC. Its protein is CASSLRLPSPQETQYF. The genes are TRBV11-2 and TRBJ2-5; D gene uncertain. Trimming cost V 2 bases and J 2 bases, with 15 bases left between them. The CDR3 covers 16 residues. Germline CDR1 reads SGHAT; CDR2 reads FQNNGV.

The rearrangement joins TRBV10-2 to TRBJ2-5; 11 bases map to TRBD2. The CDR3 has 17 amino acids. Germline CDR1 WSHSY, CDR2 SAAADI. The ends lost 2 bases at V and 7 bases at J; junction bases unmatched: 12. The CDR3 DNA reads TGCGCCAGCAGTGAGACTAGCGGGAGTCTCCCGCTGGGGACCCAGTACTTC. This translates into CASSETSGSLPLGTQYF.

The chain recombines TRBV4-2 with TRBJ2-5, with D possibly being TRBD1 or TRBD2 (5 bases each). Germline V CDR1 and CDR2: LGHNA, YNFKEQ. V lost 0 bases, J lost 11 bases, and 22 bases lay in between. This CDR3 comprises 16 residues. In DNA form, the CDR3 reads TGTGCCAGCAGCCAAGAATCGACCGTCTCCATGGGGGAGCAGTACTTC. This translates into CASSQESTVSMGEQYF.

V and J are TRBV29-1 and TRBJ2-7; D is unclear. The CDR3 sequence is 13 residues long. Deletions cut 7 bases from V and 4 bases from J, with 17 bases between. From germline, CDR1 is SQVTM and CDR2 ANQGSEA. The CDR3 DNA sequence: TGCAGCGCCGCTAACTACGAAAATTACGAGCAGTACTTC. It is translated as CSAANYENYEQYF.

The chain is built from TRBV6-6 and TRBJ2-7, with D perhaps matching TRBD2 (5 bases). The CDR3 has 14 residues. Germline-derived CDR1 and CDR2 are MNHNY and SVGAGI (reference sequence). Trimming cost V 3 bases and J 9 bases, with 18 bases left between them. CDR3 bases: TGTGCCAGCAGTTATAACCTGGGGAGTTTTGGGCAGTACTTC. This sequence encodes CASSYNLGSFGQYF.

The chain has TRBV18 and TRBJ2-1; 9 nucleotides line up with TRBD2. J gave up 8 bases and V 3 bases, and 11 bases lay outside the gene matches. The CDR3 spans 16 residues. The germline V gene encodes CDR1 KGHSH and CDR2 LQKENI. The CDR3: CASSPNLSGSGDEQFF. CDR3 nucleotides: TGTGCCAGCTCACCCAACCTTAGCGGGAGTGGGGATGAGCAGTTCTTC.

This clone appeared a few times. V and J are TRBV6-1 and TRBJ2-7; D perhaps matches TRBD1 (5 bases). Germline assignment: CDR1 MNHNS and CDR2 SASEGT. The CDR3 runs 14 residues. Trimming pared 4 bases from V and 4 bases from J, leaving 14 bases between. DNA for the CDR3: TGTGCCAGCAGTGCAGAGACAGTTAGTTACGAGCAGTACTTC. It yields the protein CASSAETVSYEQYF.

This clone was picked up a small number of times. The chain combines TRBV11-3 with TRBJ1-2; maybe TRBD1 (6 bases). The V gene lost 1 base and the J gene lost 3 bases, with 15 bases spanning the gap. The CDR3 sequence is 16 residues long. The V gene's germline CDR1 is SGHNT and CDR2 YENEEA. This CDR3 is CASSLGTGSLDYGYTF. CDR3 nucleotide sequence: TGTGCCAGCAGCTTAGGTACAGGGTCGTTGGACTATGGCTACACCTTC. The entire variable domain, with the rest obtained from reference TRBV11-3 and TRBJ1-2, is as follows: EAGVVQSPRYKIIEKKQPVAFWCNPISGHNTLYWYLQNLGQGPELLIRYENEEAVDDSQLPKDRFSAERLKGVDSTLKIQPAELGDSAVYLCASSLGTGSLDYGYTFGSGTRLTVV.

The rearrangement joins TRBV28 to TRBJ2-3; D remains unclear. Trimming took off 4 bases at V and 3 bases at J, with 14 bases between the two ends. The germline V gene encodes CDR1 MDHEN and CDR2 SYDVKM. The length of the CDR3 is 15 residues. CDR3 bases: TGTGCCAGCAGTTCCCCCCCCCAGATTACAGATACGCAGTATTTT. Translating gives CASSSPPQITDTQYF.

The chain recombines TRBV6-5 with TRBJ1-5; D ambiguous. The CDR3 covers 13 residues. CDR1 MNHEY and CDR2 SVGAGI come from the germline V gene. The CDR3: CATRETENQPQHF. In DNA form, the CDR3 reads TGTGCGACAAGGGAGACGGAAAATCAGCCCCAGCATTTT.

The sample holds a few counts of this clone. The chain couples TRBV19 to TRBJ1-5, with 7 bases lining up with TRBD1. The CDR3 length is 14 residues. CDR1 and CDR2 from the germline V gene are LNHDA and SQIVND (reference sequence). Trimming cost V 6 bases and J 6 bases; bases outside gene matches: 8. CDR3: CASRRDSGGQPQHF. The CDR3 nucleotides are TGTGCCAGTAGGCGGGACAGTGGTGGTCAGCCCCAGCATTTT.

V is TRBV30 and J is TRBJ2-1, with 7 bases lining up with TRBD2. CDR1 is GTSNPN and CDR2 is SVGIG in the germline V gene (reference sequence). V trimming: 0 bases; J trimming: 4 bases; junction bases outside the gene matches: 9. The length of the CDR3 is 16 residues. Written as DNA, the CDR3 is TGTGCCTGGAGTGTACTCCCTTCGGGGGGATACAATGAGCAGTTCTTC. Its protein is CAWSVLPSGGYNEQFF. The complete variable domain, with remaining parts taken from reference TRBV30 and TRBJ2-1, reads SQTIHQWPATLVQPVGSPLSLECTVEGTSNPNLYWYRQAAGRGLQLLFYSVGIGQISSEVPQNLSASRPQDRQFILSSKKLLLSDSGFYLCAWSVLPSGGYNEQFFGPGTRLTVL.

This chain uses TRBV19 with TRBJ1-3; TRBD1 matches at 8 bases. The CDR3 spans 16 residues. Germline values: CDR1 LNHDA, CDR2 SQIVND (reference sequence). V was pared by 3 bases and J by 0 bases, with 4 bases of the junction left unmatched. CDR3 bases: TGTGCCAGTAGTATCCAGGGGGCCTTCTCTGGAAACACCATATATTTT. The encoded protein is CASSIQGAFSGNTIYF.

This chain joins TRBV7-2 and TRBJ1-4, with D possibly TRBD1 on 5 matching bases. Germline V gene data show CDR1 as SGHTA and CDR2 as FQGNSA. This CDR3 spans 15 amino acids. The ends were cut back, 2 bases at V and 7 bases at J, with 14 bases in the middle. DNA for the CDR3: TGTGCCAGCAGCTTAAATGGGGGTGGTGGTGAAAAACTGTTTTTT. This translates into CASSLNGGGGEKLFF.

This clone was seen only once. This chain uses TRBV6-6 with TRBJ2-5, with TRBD2 as a possible D gene (5 bases). Between the trimmed V and J ends, which lost 2 bases and 0 bases, there was a span of 10 bases. This CDR3 is built from 15 residues. Germline V gives CDR1 MNHNY, CDR2 SVGAGI (reference sequence). The CDR3: CASSYARGYQETQYF. The CDR3 DNA reads TGTGCCAGCAGTTACGCCCGGGGTTACCAAGAGACCCAGTACTTC.

The chain employs TRBV7-2 and TRBJ1-2; D is perhaps TRBD1 (6 bases). The CDR3 runs to 13 residues. The V end was cut by 3 bases, the J end by 8 bases, with 13 bases between. Per the germline V gene, CDR1 is SGHTA and CDR2 is FQGNSA. The CDR3 reads CASSFRGGSGYTF. CDR3 nucleotides: TGTGCCAGCAGCTTCCGAGGGGGTTCGGGCTACACCTTC.

The J gene is TRBJ2-1, the V gene TRBV28; 7 bases line up with TRBD2. The ends lost 8 bases at V and 0 bases at J; junction bases unmatched: 1. The V gene's germline CDR1 is MDHEN and CDR2 SYDVKM. The CDR3 runs 13 residues. CDR3 loop: CASWDYSYNEQFF. The CDR3 DNA sequence: TGTGCCAGCTGGGACTACTCCTACAATGAGCAGTTCTTC. The entire variable domain, with the rest obtained from reference TRBV28 and TRBJ2-1, is as follows: DVKVTQSSRYLVKRTGEKVFLECVQDMDHENMFWYRQDPGLGLRLIYFSYDVKMKEKGDIPEGYSVSREKKERFSLILESASTNQTSMYLCASWDYSYNEQFFGPGTRLTVL.

This chain joins TRBV7-7 and TRBJ1-1; D gene uncertain. The germline gives CDR1 SSHAT, CDR2 FNYEAQ (reference sequence). Trimming removed 4 bases at V and 2 bases at J, with 8 bases between. The CDR3 runs 13 residues. The CDR3 region is CASSSQVNTEAFF. DNA for the CDR3: TGTGCCAGCAGCTCCCAGGTTAACACTGAAGCTTTCTTT.